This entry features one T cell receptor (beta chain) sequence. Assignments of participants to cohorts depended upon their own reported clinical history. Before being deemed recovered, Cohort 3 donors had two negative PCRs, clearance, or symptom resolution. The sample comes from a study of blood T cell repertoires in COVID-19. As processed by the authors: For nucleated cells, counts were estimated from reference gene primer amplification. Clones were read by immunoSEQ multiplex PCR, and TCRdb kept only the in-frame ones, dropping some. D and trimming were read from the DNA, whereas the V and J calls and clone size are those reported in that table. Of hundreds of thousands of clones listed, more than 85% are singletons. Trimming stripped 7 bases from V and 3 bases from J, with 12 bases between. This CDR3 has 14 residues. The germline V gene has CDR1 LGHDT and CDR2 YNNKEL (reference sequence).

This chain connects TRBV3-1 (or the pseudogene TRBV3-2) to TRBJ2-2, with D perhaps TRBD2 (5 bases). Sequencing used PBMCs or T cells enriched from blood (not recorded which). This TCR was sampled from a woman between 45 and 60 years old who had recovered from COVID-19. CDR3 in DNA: TGTGCCAGCACACCGCCAGCGGACACCGGGGAGCTGTTTTTT. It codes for CASTPPADTGELFF.